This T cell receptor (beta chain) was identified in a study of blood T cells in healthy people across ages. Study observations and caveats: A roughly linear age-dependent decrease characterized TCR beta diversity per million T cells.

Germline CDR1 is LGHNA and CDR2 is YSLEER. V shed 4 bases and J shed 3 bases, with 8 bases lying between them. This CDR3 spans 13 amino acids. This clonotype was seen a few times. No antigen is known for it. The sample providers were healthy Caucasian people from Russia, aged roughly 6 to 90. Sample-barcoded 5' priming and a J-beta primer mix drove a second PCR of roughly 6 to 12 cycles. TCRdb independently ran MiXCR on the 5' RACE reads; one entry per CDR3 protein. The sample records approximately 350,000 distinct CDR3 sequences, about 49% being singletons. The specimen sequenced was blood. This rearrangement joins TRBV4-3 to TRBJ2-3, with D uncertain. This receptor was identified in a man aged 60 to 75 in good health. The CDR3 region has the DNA TGCGCCAGCAGCCCTCTAGGGACAGATACGCAGTATTTT. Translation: CASSPLGTDTQYF.